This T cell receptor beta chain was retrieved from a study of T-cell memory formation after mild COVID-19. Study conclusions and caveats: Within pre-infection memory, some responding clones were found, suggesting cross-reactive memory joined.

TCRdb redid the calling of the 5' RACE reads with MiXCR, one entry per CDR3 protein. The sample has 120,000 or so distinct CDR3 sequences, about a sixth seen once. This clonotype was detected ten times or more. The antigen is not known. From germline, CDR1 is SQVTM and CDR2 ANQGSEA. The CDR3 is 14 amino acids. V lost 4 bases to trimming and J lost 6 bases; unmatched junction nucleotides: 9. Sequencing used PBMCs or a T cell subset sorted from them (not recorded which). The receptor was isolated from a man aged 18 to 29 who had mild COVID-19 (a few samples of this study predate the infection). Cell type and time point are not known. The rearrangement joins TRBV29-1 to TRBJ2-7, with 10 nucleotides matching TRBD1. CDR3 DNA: TGCAGCGTTGCCCGGGGGACAGGGGACTCCGAGCAGTACTTC. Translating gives CSVARGTGDSEQYF.